Shown below are 28 T cell receptor beta chains from a single sample sequenced in a study of shared clonotypes between healthy human individuals. The assay was immunoSEQ multiplex PCR, and TCRdb's table has in-frame clones only and misses some. The sample yields a few million clones, about 92% seen once. The sequenced sample consisted of naive CD4+ T cells sorted from blood. Subset defined: CD45RA+ positively selected. The origin of the receptors is a man between 18 and 29 years old in good health.

Here the CDR3 reads CASSLTQGDTEAFF. CDR3 nucleotide sequence: TGTGCCAGCAGCTTAACACAGGGAGACACTGAAGCTTTCTTT. This chain uses TRBV7-3 with TRBJ1-1; D might be TRBD1 (6 bases). CDR1 SGHTA and CDR2 FQGTGA come from the germline V gene. Trimming removed 0 bases from V and 3 bases from J, with 8 bases in between. CDR3 length equals 14 residues.

The rearrangement uses TRBV12-5 and TRBJ2-1; 7 bases agree with TRBD1. The CDR3 extends over 14 amino acids. Trimming removed 4 bases from V and 9 bases from J; junction bases left unmatched: 9. CDR1 LGHNT and CDR2 FRNRAP come from the germline V gene. CDR3 amino acids: CASGSSGTEGEQFF. The CDR3 DNA reads TGTGCTAGTGGTTCCTCGGGGACAGAAGGTGAGCAGTTCTTC.

The rearrangement joins TRBV4-1 to TRBJ2-3; a possible D gene is TRBD2 (7 bases). The germline gives CDR1 MGHRA, CDR2 YSYEKL. The CDR3 totals 14 residues. The V end lost 6 bases, the J end lost 5 bases, and 15 bases lay between the germline ends. The CDR3 protein is CASRGGPGGDTQYF. The DNA of the CDR3 is TGCGCCAGCAGGGGGGGGCCGGGAGGAGATACGCAGTATTTT.

This chain joins TRBV6-5 and TRBJ1-3; D may be TRBD1 (6 bases). The V end lost 2 bases, the J end lost 4 bases, and 15 bases lay between the germline ends. The germline gives CDR1 MNHEY, CDR2 SVGAGI. The CDR3 length is 16 residues. CDR3 sequence (DNA): TGTGCCAGCAGTTACCGGCGGGGGGCGAGCGGAAACACCATATATTTT. Its translation is CASSYRRGASGNTIYF.

The CDR3 DNA sequence: TGTGCCAGCTCACTCGTTGGGGGGGACACTGAAGCTTTCTTT. As protein: CASSLVGGDTEAFF. V is TRBV18 and J is TRBJ1-1, with D tentatively TRBD1 (5 bases). The CDR3 sequence is 14 residues long. Looked up from germline, CDR1 is KGHSH and CDR2 is LQKENI. Trimming left V 4 bases short and J 3 bases short, with 12 bases between.

The chain combines TRBV7-9 with TRBJ2-3; unclear D gene. Between the trimmed V and J ends, which lost 5 bases and 1 base, there was a span of 13 bases. CDR3 size: 15 residues. Germline V gene lookup returns CDR1 SEHNR and CDR2 FQNEAQ (reference sequence). The CDR3 sequence: CASSPPAARTDTQYF. The CDR3 bases are TGTGCCAGCAGCCCCCCGGCGGCCCGCACAGATACGCAGTATTTT.

The J gene is TRBJ1-1, the V gene TRBV6-5; TRBD1 agrees at 7 bases. Unmatched junction bases numbered 7, after V lost 4 bases and J lost 8 bases. This CDR3 is built from 13 residues. CDR1 is MNHEY and CDR2 is SVGAGI in the germline V gene. CDR3 sequence: CASSSRDRVEAFF. The CDR3 nucleotides read TGTGCCAGCAGTTCCAGAGACAGGGTCGAAGCTTTCTTT.

V usage is TRBV18 and J usage is TRBJ2-1; D is unclear. V lost 7 bases, J lost 0 bases, and 16 bases lay in between. Germline-derived CDR1 and CDR2 are KGHSH and LQKENI. This CDR3 has 16 amino acids. The CDR3 DNA reads TGTGCCAGCTATAAACCGGCCCCCTCCTCCTACAATGAGCAGTTCTTC. Translating it yields CASYKPAPSSYNEQFF.

This chain links TRBV6-6 with TRBJ1-2; possibly TRBD1 for D (6 bases). Germline-derived CDR1 and CDR2 are MNHNY and SVGAGI (reference sequence). Trimming removed 0 bases at V and 10 bases at J, with 15 bases between. The CDR3 is made up of 14 amino acids. CDR3 in DNA: TGTGCCAGCAGTTACTCGAGTCCAGGGGTAAACTACACCTTC. It translates to CASSYSSPGVNYTF.

Remarks on this clone: Other DNA sequences in this specimen translate into the identical CDR3. The chain links TRBV18 to TRBJ1-1; 7 bases map to TRBD1. Germline CDR1 is KGHSH and CDR2 is LQKENI. CDR3 length equals 14 residues. With V trimmed by 2 bases and J by 2 bases, 2 bases remained unmatched. CDR3 region: CASSPGGGNTEAFF. The CDR3 nucleotides are TGTGCCAGCTCACCAGGAGGGGGCAACACTGAAGCTTTCTTT.

The chain recombines TRBV6-5 with TRBJ1-5; D ambiguous. The V end was cut by 8 bases, the J end by 6 bases, with 14 bases between. The CDR3 loop spans 13 amino acids. Germline V CDR1 and CDR2: MNHEY, SVGAGI. The CDR3 DNA sequence: TGTGCCAGCGGCACAGAAGGAGGTCAGCCCCAGCATTTT. Encoded protein: CASGTEGGQPQHF.

This clone was recorded once. V usage is TRBV5-4 and J usage is TRBJ2-2; 7 nucleotides match TRBD2. The CDR3 contains 15 residues. V trimming: 4 bases; J trimming: 0 bases; junction bases outside the gene matches: 3. Germline CDR1 reads SGHNT; CDR2 reads YYREEE (reference sequence). This CDR3 is CASSPGLPNTGELFF. For the CDR3, the DNA is TGTGCCAGCAGCCCGGGACTACCGAACACCGGGGAGCTGTTTTTT.

J is TRBJ2-2 and V is TRBV10-2, with 7 bases identical to TRBD2. The CDR3 length is 15 residues. The V gene's germline CDR1 is WSHSY and CDR2 SAAADI. The ends lost 6 bases at V and 4 bases at J; junction bases unmatched: 8. CDR3 nucleotide sequence: TGCGCCAGCAGAGGTTCTGGACTAGGCACCGGGGAGCTGTTTTTT. Encoded protein: CASRGSGLGTGELFF.

This chain uses TRBV2 with TRBJ2-5; 10 bases are a match to TRBD1. V trimming: 7 bases; J trimming: 4 bases; junction bases outside the gene matches: 3. The CDR3 runs to 13 residues. Germline-derived CDR1 and CDR2 are SNHLY and FYNNEI. The DNA of the CDR3 is TGTGCCAGCAACGACAGGGGGCCAGAGACCCAGTACTTC. Translation gives CASNDRGPETQYF.

The chain carries TRBV19 and TRBJ1-5, with a weak D call TRBD1 (6 bases). The V gene's germline CDR1 is LNHDA and CDR2 SQIVND (reference sequence). The CDR3 runs to 15 residues. Trimming took 5 bases from V and 7 from J, leaving 18 bases between them. CDR3 nucleotide sequence: TGTGCCAGTAGTGGACAAACAGGGACGCGACAGCCCCAGCATTTT. Its protein is CASSGQTGTRQPQHF.

The V and J genes are TRBV5-1 and TRBJ2-2, with no clear D. CDR1 is SGHRS, CDR2 YFSETQ, per germline. This CDR3 has 16 amino acids. V lost 4 bases to trimming and J lost 0 bases, with 13 bases between them. CDR3 DNA sequence: TGCGCCAGCAGCCCCAGTGGATTCGCGAACACCGGGGAGCTGTTTTTT. Its translation is CASSPSGFANTGELFF.

This chain uses TRBV30 with TRBJ2-1; TRBD2 agrees at 9 bases. Germline V CDR1 and CDR2: GTSNPN, SVGIG (reference sequence). The V and J ends lost 0 bases and 5 bases, in that order; junction bases with no gene match: 5. This CDR3 is built from 15 residues. CDR3 in DNA: TGTGCCTGGAGTGTAGGTAGCGGGAGTCACAATGAGCAGTTCTTC. It translates to CAWSVGSGSHNEQFF.

The V gene is TRBV27, the J gene TRBJ2-1, with 7 bases matching TRBD2. The CDR3 is made up of 16 amino acids. Germline V gives CDR1 MNHEY, CDR2 SMNVEV (reference sequence). The V gene end was trimmed by 0 bases and the J gene end by 4 bases; junction bases not matched to a gene: 6. CDR3 sequence (DNA): TGTGCCAGCAGTTTATCGTTTAGCGGGTATTACAATGAGCAGTTCTTC. Encoded protein: CASSLSFSGYYNEQFF.

The gene calls are TRBV5-4 and TRBJ2-1; 11 bases line up with TRBD2. The CDR3 is 17 residues long. Unmatched junction bases numbered 7, after V lost 4 bases and J lost 1 base. The germline V gene encodes CDR1 SGHNT and CDR2 YYREEE (reference sequence). The CDR3 DNA reads as TGTGCCAGCAGCGCAACTAGCGGGAGTATATCCTACAATGAGCAGTTCTTC. Translating gives CASSATSGSISYNEQFF. The whole variable domain, remainder taken from reference TRBV5-4 and TRBJ2-1, is ETGVTQSPTHLIKTRGQQVTLRCSSQSGHNTVSWYQQALGQGPQFIFQYYREEENGRGNFPPRFSGLQFPNYSSELNVNALELDDSALYLCASSATSGSISYNEQFFGPGTRLTVL.

The CDR3 loop reads CAIRGEQGNEQYF. CDR3 in DNA: TGTGCCATCAGGGGGGAGCAGGGGAACGAGCAGTACTTC. The chain employs TRBV10-3 and TRBJ2-7, with D tentatively TRBD1 (6 bases). V gave up 6 bases and J gave up 5 bases, with 14 bases separating them. The germline V gene has CDR1 ENHRY and CDR2 SYGVKD. This CDR3 is 13 amino acids long.

The rearrangement uses TRBV10-3 and TRBJ2-2; D is possibly TRBD1 or TRBD2 (5 bases each). The germline CDR1 and CDR2 sequences are ENHRY and SYGVKD. V was cut by 7 bases and J by 5 bases, with 17 bases left in between. The CDR3 sequence is 15 residues long. The CDR3 sequence is CAITPGTGRTGELFF. The CDR3, as DNA: TGTGCCATCACCCCTGGAACGGGGCGGACCGGGGAGCTGTTTTTT.

The table lists this clone with a count of one. The rearrangement uses TRBV18 and TRBJ2-2, with TRBD1 matching 8 bases. Germline CDR1 is KGHSH and CDR2 is LQKENI. The CDR3 sequence is 18 residues long. With V trimmed by 2 bases and J by 2 bases, 10 bases remained unmatched. CDR3 nucleotides: TGTGCCAGCTCACCATTTAATGGGACAGGCTCCAACACCGGGGAGCTGTTTTTT. This encodes CASSPFNGTGSNTGELFF.

This chain uses TRBV28 with TRBJ2-7; possibly TRBD2 for D (6 bases). In germline, CDR1 is MDHEN, CDR2 SYDVKM. Between the trimmed V and J ends, which lost 5 bases and 3 bases, there was a span of 17 bases. This CDR3 is built from 15 residues. In DNA form, the CDR3 reads TGTGCCAGCAGTCCGGGGACTGAGAAGTACTACGAGCAGTACTTC. Translated, it gives CASSPGTEKYYEQYF.

The rearrangement joins TRBV5-1 to TRBJ1-5; TRBD1 matches 7 bases. CDR3 length equals 16 residues. From germline, CDR1 is SGHRS and CDR2 YFSETQ. V gave up 7 bases and J gave up 2 bases; unmatched junction bases: 12. The CDR3 DNA sequence: TGCGCCAGCGCCACCGGGACAGACCCTCGCAATCAGCCCCAGCATTTT. Its protein product is CASATGTDPRNQPQHF.

This clone is a singleton in its sample. The gene calls are TRBV2 and TRBJ1-5, with 7 bases identical to TRBD1. CDR3 length: 15 amino acids. CDR1 SNHLY and CDR2 FYNNEI come from the germline V gene. The trim removed 1 base at V and 4 bases at J, leaving 4 bases unmatched. Written as DNA, the CDR3 is TGTGCCAGCAGTGAAGAGGCCAGGGGGAATCAGCCCCAGCATTTT. This codes for CASSEEARGNQPQHF.

The V gene is TRBV5-4, the J gene TRBJ1-2, with a possible D match to TRBD1 (5 bases). Germline values: CDR1 SGHNT, CDR2 YYREEE (reference sequence). The V gene lost 0 bases and the J gene lost 7 bases, with 16 bases spanning the gap. The CDR3 has 15 residues. The CDR3 DNA follows: TGTGCCAGCAGCTTGGGTGGCAGCAAGCAGGGTGGCTACACCTTC. Translation gives CASSLGGSKQGGYTF.

J is TRBJ2-1 and V is TRBV18, with D possibly called TRBD1 or TRBD2 (5 bases each). The CDR3 has 15 amino acids. Germline values: CDR1 KGHSH, CDR2 LQKENI. V was shortened by 1 base and J by 8 bases, with 15 bases between the two germline ends. In DNA, the CDR3 is TGTGCCAGCTCACCACTTATAAAGGGACCTGATGAGCAGTTCTTC. As protein: CASSPLIKGPDEQFF.

V and J are TRBV28 and TRBJ1-4, with D possibly TRBD1 on 6 matching bases. This CDR3 has 13 amino acids. The germline V and J ends were trimmed by 5 bases and 12 bases, with 16 bases remaining between them. Germline lookup yields CDR1 MDHEN and CDR2 SYDVKM. The CDR3, as DNA: TGTGCCAGCAGTGTTCCACAAGGGGGAGAACTGTTTTTT. Translation: CASSVPQGGELFF.